This T cell receptor (beta chain) came from a study of cytomegalovirus exposure and HLA in healthy donors (dated by TCRdb to 2015 to 2018). With respect to the entire study: According to an earlier analysis of a few hundred of the donors, 150 million to 200 million T cells yielded 90 million to 130 million unique TCR beta sequences and about 300 Gb of sequence data. About 300 gigabases of sequencing data and 91 million or so unique TCR sequences made up an early release that covered around 640 HLA-typed donors. Among the roughly 400 genotyped donors, approximately 82% belonged to the genetic ancestry cluster associated with self-reported Caucasian donors. The study aimed to test whether cataloging public T cell receptors could reveal signatures of past pathogen exposure. The T cell repertoires of 670 or so subjects were profiled by immunosequencing and related to cytomegalovirus serostatus. Along with the roughly 670-subject first cohort, a separate validation cohort of roughly 110 different subjects was used. High-throughput TCR immunosequencing, statistical association of individual TCRs with disease status, and machine learning were combined to predict cytomegalovirus infection status. A later analysis re-analyzed previously published TCR beta repertoires from 550 to 700 donors and added high-resolution HLA genotyping to study TCR occurrence patterns. In the later analysis, no new phenotypic data were used to find candidate immune exposures; instead, reliance was placed on TCR beta sequences and their occurrence across donors. To decide whether each TCR beta V gene segment behaved as functional or pseudogenic, an earlier analysis of nearly 600 of the donors relied on high-throughput TCR beta sequencing. Donor age, sex, ethnicity and CMV serostatus were compiled together with the repertoire data. In a later genetic analysis, genome-wide SNP genotypes for about three fifths of the 666 donors were used, and that subset was treated as a discovery cohort. Every repertoire in the discovery cohort had been generated on one and the same sequencing platform. HLA typing included class I and class II loci at four-digit resolution. Typing coverage varied by locus: about 629-630 donors for A, B, C, DRB1 and DQB1; approximately 520 for DQA1; nearly 610 for DPA1; 450 to 480 for DPB1. A few DR-DQ haplotypes were treated as single units for association and clustering because of strong linkage in the cohort. Across under 500 genotyped donors of the cohort, an average of about 220,000 unique TCR beta nucleotide sequences per donor were sequenced, and roughly a sixth of those sequences were non-productive. Overall results and qualifications from the work: Because counts were too low, roughly 18 rarely observed V segments, including chromosome 9 orphons, were left out of the earlier analysis of approximately 580 of the donors. The authors suggested that the approach could potentially be generalized to other disease states and immunological phenotypes. Correlated functional status among segregating V segments might reflect linkage disequilibrium, but an unknown experimental factor could not be ruled out. A further reported finding was that TCR beta sequences accurately predicted the HLA-A and HLA-B alleles for most subjects in the first cohort. In a later analysis, most CMV-associated TCR beta chains were found to appear HLA-restricted, with HLA associations seemingly driven largely by CMV exposure. Because the 87-base-pair reads could not distinguish some IMGT-functional V segments, including TRBV6-2 and TRBV6-3, those segments were excluded. In a later analysis, HLA-associated TCR beta chains were found to be more clonally expanded and to have lower generation probabilities than equally common non-associated chains. In a later analysis, TCR association rates were found to vary across HLA loci, with the most associated TCRs seen for DRB1 alleles and the fewest for HLA-C alleles. Assigning TCR associations to individual alleles was difficult when HLA alleles, especially DR and DQ, strongly co-occurred. In an earlier analysis of some 550 of the donors, most TCR beta V segments were observed in productive rearrangements about 90% or about 30% of the time, broadly matching IMGT annotations. Roughly uniform sequencing depth across donors was assumed in presence/absence analyses, although this assumption may not hold. The sequencing pipeline was judged likely to have produced a cluster of highly shared sequence variants as a technical artifact. A later genetic analysis associated a missense DCLRE1C variant with V-gene and J-gene trimming of TCR beta chains, and an independent cohort replicated the association. In vitro tests confirmed that three of the cytomegalovirus-associated TCR beta chains recognize cytomegalovirus antigens. CMV serostatus was the only immune exposure information available for the cohort. HLA typing was unavailable for some donors at each locus, so association tests used only the typed subset. According to a later analysis, parvovirus B19, influenza, CMV and Epstein-Barr virus appeared linked to several top co-occurrence clusters. Only TCR beta chains were sequenced in this cohort, and the absence of alpha or paired-chain data limited detectable features. The classifier was reported to diagnose cytomegalovirus status with high specificity and sensitivity in both the original cohort and the validation cohort. A later analysis associated about 17,000 TCR beta sequences with specific HLA alleles at a false discovery rate of 0.05. The study listed approximately 150 TCR beta chains as associated with cytomegalovirus. Most TCR sequences were seen in very few donors, while some public TCRs were found in many individuals. In a later genetic analysis, fewer N-insertions in productive TCRs were reported among donors in an Asian-associated ancestry cluster than the 666-donor mean.

This clone was picked up a small number of times. Its specific antigen is unknown. Base qualities are not recorded, but no much larger clone differs from it by a single base. The cohort was made up of several hundred healthy bone marrow donors. At the time of sampling, every cohort member was nominally healthy, though immune exposures that went unrecorded were likely present. The donor tested CMV seronegative, placing the donor among the approximately 360 seronegative members of the cohort. Each donor provided a peripheral blood sample, and peripheral blood mononuclear cells were used for TCR beta sequencing. Genomic DNA was extracted from the blood cell samples with the Qiagen DNeasy Blood Extraction Kit. From the cysteine through the phenylalanine, the CDR3 covers 15 amino acids. Of all the DNA, just the CDR3 is kept, 45 bases in frame from base 1. V has 6 bases trimmed and J has 3 bases trimmed; junction bases matching no gene number 8. CDR1 and CDR2, per the germline V gene, are MGHDK and SYGVNS.

Library preparation was by the immunoSEQ multiplex PCR assay. The multiplex PCR relied on a mix of 60 forward primers for TCR Vbeta segments and 13 reverse primers for TCR Jbeta segments. A multiplex PCR assay on genomic DNA amplified the CDR3 region of rearranged TCR beta genes. Amplified TCR beta libraries were sequenced as 87-base-pair reads on the Illumina HiSeq System. From the authors' description of their analysis: Across the 640 or so repertoires, a later analysis counted tens of millions of unique TCR beta chains, around 11 million of which were shared by at least two donors. To remove PCR and sequencing errors, raw reads were error-corrected and collapsed into unique sequences using a nearest-neighbor algorithm that merged closely related sequences. To assign V, D and J gene segments, CDR3 sequences were aligned to IMGT reference sequences. Each retained sequence needed at least a six-nucleotide match to both a V gene segment and a J gene segment. A rearrangement counted as productive if the CDR3 had no stop codons and remained in frame with V and J, and every other rearrangement counted as non-productive. Following IMGT convention, CDR3 was defined as the stretch from the second conserved V-encoded cysteine up to the conserved J-encoded phenylalanine. The earlier analysis of approximately 500 of the donors excluded sequences that lacked an unambiguous match to a single V gene segment. An earlier analysis of several hundred of the donors called V segments functional above 56.7% productive rearrangements and segregating when the between-donor standard deviation exceeded 5%. A statistical classification framework was built to diagnose cytomegalovirus status from the catalog of TCR beta chain sequences. In a later analysis, V and J genes were assigned by comparing TCR nucleotide sequences against IMGT/GENE-DB human TR gene sequences. The TCRdist pipeline was used in a later analysis to assign CDR3 sequences and most-parsimonious VDJ recombination scenarios. In a later analysis, each TCR beta chain was defined by its CDR3 amino acid sequence together with its V-gene family, and reads lacking a unique V-gene family were excluded. A later analysis removed 550 to 700 highly shared, low-generation-probability nucleotide sequences to deal with suspected cross-contamination and a sequencing artifact. For each public chain, a later analysis derived a clonal expansion index from normalized ranks of inferred template counts within each repertoire. A later analysis computed generation probabilities with a VDJ recombination model fitted to out-of-frame rearrangements, and checked the results against IGoR. Hypergeometric tests were used in a later analysis to score TCR-TCR, TCR-HLA and TCR-CMV co-occurrence, with a repertoire-size bias correction applied to the TCR pairs. To estimate false discovery rates, a later analysis permuted the HLA or CMV assignments 20 times. In a later analysis, co-occurring TCRs were grouped with DBSCAN, and TCRdist sequence similarity was added when clustering was performed within HLA-allele-positive subsets. Repertoires with fewer than 30,000 or more than 120,000 public chains, plus five repertoires with anomalous nucleotide sharing, were excluded from co-occurrence clustering. The source is immuneACCESS, and TCRdb retained only in-frame sequences with V and J called. Part of the clones is not carried over; for the studies checked, unresolved V genes explain less than half of this, and the remainder is unexplained. V and J calls and clone size follow that table, whereas D and trimming were derived from the DNA. For this sample there are 130,000 or so clones; approximately 80% appear just once. The top ten clonotypes cover roughly 2.2% of the sample.

The receptor was derived from a woman aged 40 to 55 in good health and CMV-seronegative. Sample: PBMCs. The chain employs TRBV25-1 and TRBJ2-3, with 8 junctional bases fitting TRBD2. The DNA sequence is given as TGTGCCAGCAGCACCGGGAGGGGAGGGACAGATACGCAGTATTTT. This sequence encodes CASSTGRGGTDTQYF.